A selection of T cell receptor beta chains follows, all from one sample in a study of shared clonotypes between healthy human individuals. Some clones are missing from TCRdb's copy, which holds only in-frame ones; the method was immunoSEQ multiplex PCR. Among more than 850,000 clones, about four fifths were seen once, and the ten largest hold 0.52%. Sequences were obtained from memory CD4+ T cells from PBMCs. These receptors all come from a man aged 18 to 29 in good health. Some clones in this sample may be carry-over from other donors' samples. Both conserved end residues are trimmed from each CDR3.

V gene: TRBV5-6; CDR3 protein: ASSLIGGLAGFADTQY
V gene: TRBV27; CDR3 protein: ARWEPEYGYT
V gene: TRBV7-8; CDR3 protein: ASSLSAALVDGYT
V gene: TRBV28; CDR3 protein: ASSSRGPLKSYGYT
V gene: TRBV7-2; CDR3 protein: ASSLVHPAVQQY
V gene: TRBV7-3; CDR3 protein: ASSLQRGELF
V gene: TRBV10-2; CDR3 protein: ASSESGSSADTQY
V gene: TRBV5-4; CDR3 protein: ASSSSGTKTQY
V gene: TRBV5-1; CDR3 protein: ASSRTRQETQY
V gene: TRBV28; CDR3 protein: ASSLGQGLTQPQH
V gene: TRBV5-4; CDR3 protein: ASSLVGGGSSYEQY
V gene: TRBV5-4; CDR3 protein: ASSFDQGYGNIQY
V gene: TRBV28; CDR3 protein: ASRKDRATGKLF
V gene: TRBV6-6; CDR3 protein: ASSLRDRGNEQF
V gene: TRBV14; CDR3 protein: ASSLIAGGPQETQY
V gene: TRBV28; CDR3 protein: ASSLGWERPSYEQY
V gene: TRBV5-6; CDR3 protein: ASSFARHSYEQY
V gene: TRBV5-5; CDR3 protein: ASSLDRAYYGYT
V gene: TRBV30; CDR3 protein: AWSRRGIREQF
V gene: TRBV30; CDR3 protein: ASLPGTAYGYT
V gene: TRBV29-1; CDR3 protein: SVGLQGTQY
V gene: TRBV10-3; CDR3 protein: AIRKTSGTDTQY